This is a list of T cell receptor beta chains from one sample in a study of T cell responses to AZD1222 COVID-19 vaccine. Libraries were prepared by immunoSEQ multiplex PCR; TCRdb keeps only in-frame clonotypes and omits some of them. The repertoire includes approximately 75,000 clones, roughly 88% of them detected once, and around 1.5% sits in the top ten. Sequencing used peripheral blood, obtained 28 days after the second AZD1222 dose. The source of these receptors is an adult who received the AZD1222 COVID-19 vaccine. Each CDR3 is given with its conserved first and last residue. The D gene is left open where the match is weak. Clone size is stated in some rows and not others, as once, few, many or a class when expanded.

>-|17|TRBV15|TRBJ2-7|-
TGTGCCACCAGCAGCGAACATGCGGCCTCACACTCCTACGAGCAGTACTTC
CATSSEHAASHSYEQYF
>TRBD2|18|TRBV5-6|TRBJ2-1|-
TGTGCCAGCAGCTTCTCTTTAACTAGCGGGGGGACCGGAACCCATCTGTTCTTC
CASSFSLTSGGTGTHLFF
>TRBD1|16|TRBV28|TRBJ1-1|-
TGTGCCAGCAGTTTAAGCCCGGCCAGGGGGTACACTGAAGCTTTCTTT
CASSLSPARGYTEAFF
>-|14|TRBV30|TRBJ2-2|-
TGTGCCTGGAGTGTAAAGGTGTACACCGGGGAGCTGTTTTTT
CAWSVKVYTGELFF
>-|14|TRBV6-2/TRBV6-3|TRBJ1-1|-
TGTGCCAGCAGATACGGGGGGCGCGGGACTGAAGCTTTCTTT
CASRYGGRGTEAFF
>-|14|TRBV6-5|TRBJ2-7|-
TGTGCCAGCAGCCCCGTTGATTCCTTCTACGAGCAGTACTTC
CASSPVDSFYEQYF
>TRBD2|14|TRBV5-1|TRBJ2-7|-
TGCGCCAGCAGGATAGCGGGGGGGCCTTACGAGCAGTACTTC
CASRIAGGPYEQYF
>-|14|TRBV6-5|TRBJ2-3|-
TGTGCCAGCGGGCCGGGATACCCCCCAGATACGCAGTATTTT
CASGPGYPPDTQYF
>-|15|TRBV28|TRBJ2-2|-
TGTGCCAGCAGTTTTGGCAGGGGGAACACCGGGGAGCTGTTTTTT
CASSFGRGNTGELFF
>TRBD1|14|TRBV28|TRBJ1-3|-
TGTGCCAGCAGGACAGGGAACTCTGGAAACACCATATATTTT
CASRTGNSGNTIYF
>-|14|TRBV4-2|TRBJ2-7|once
TGTGCCAGCAGCCAAGAACAGGGAGCCTACGAGCAGTACTTC
CASSQEQGAYEQYF
>-|14|TRBV28|TRBJ1-6|-
TGTGCCAGCGGCGGGGCATCCTATAATTCACCCCTCCACTTT
CASGGASYNSPLHF
>-|12|TRBV3-1/TRBV3-2|TRBJ2-5|-
TGTGCCAGCAGCCAAGTTTCCGAGACCCAGTACTTC
CASSQVSETQYF
>TRBD1|13|TRBV4-2|TRBJ1-4|-
TGTGCCAGCAGCCAAGATACAGGGGCAAAACTGTTTTTT
CASSQDTGAKLFF
>-|11|TRBV27|TRBJ1-1|once
TGTGCCAGCAGTTCCACCCTCGAAGCTTTCTTT
CASSSTLEAFF
>-|14|TRBV7-9|TRBJ2-5|-
TGTGCCAGCAGCTATACAGGGATTCAGGAGACCCAGTACTTC
CASSYTGIQETQYF
>TRBD1|14|TRBV30|TRBJ1-5|-
TGTGCCTGGAGTATACAGGGGCTGCAACAGCCCCAGCATTTT
CAWSIQGLQQPQHF
>-|15|TRBV5-6|TRBJ2-7|-
TGTGCCAGCAGCACCGGGCCGCGAGGTACGGGCGAGCAGTACTTC
CASSTGPRGTGEQYF
>-|12|TRBV7-9|TRBJ2-7|-
TGTGCCAGCAGCTTGGGTAACCGCGAGCAGTACTTC
CASSLGNREQYF
>-|14|TRBV4-3|TRBJ2-7|-
TGCGCCAGCAGCCAAGCCGGGGGTGGGTACGAGCAGTACTTC
CASSQAGGGYEQYF
>-|14|TRBV6-6|TRBJ1-6|-
TGTGCCAGCAGCTCCGACGGGGCGAATTCACCCCTCCACTTT
CASSSDGANSPLHF
>-|11|TRBV19|TRBJ1-1|-
TGTGCCAGTAGTAGGCATGCTGAAGCTTTCTTT
CASSRHAEAFF
>-|16|TRBV4-2|TRBJ1-1|-
TGTGCCAGCAGCCAAGATGGGGGGGTATGGAGCACTGAAGCTTTCTTT
CASSQDGGVWSTEAFF
>-|13|TRBV29-1|TRBJ1-1|-
TGCAGCGCTGGGAAGGGATGGGGCACTGAAGCTTTCTTT
CSAGKGWGTEAFF